This T cell receptor beta chain originates from a study of T cell repertoires in cytomegalovirus infection. Study details: Indicated by public TCR beta signatures were CMV infection and matching HLA type.

Study findings and constraints: The study identified carriers of CMV plus the relevant HLA from cumulative public TCR beta family frequency. Dominating the ex vivo response were TCR beta clonotypes that were CMV-specific and HLA-C-restricted.

In the case of this clonotype: As yet, its antigen is unknown.

Using its own MiXCR run on the reads, TCRdb lists one record per CDR3 protein. The sample has more than 350,000 distinct CDR3 sequences, about a third seen once. This CDR3 has 13 residues. CDR1 SGHDT and CDR2 YYEEEE come from the germline V gene. V lost 4 bases to trimming and J lost 10 bases; unmatched junction nucleotides: 8. The chain uses TRBV5-6 and TRBJ2-7, with 10 nucleotides matching TRBD2. The TCR sequence derives from a human donor in good health (CMV status not recorded). Some clones in this sample may be carry-over from other donors' samples. The sequenced sample was PBMCs. CDR3 amino acids: CASSPAGGAHQYF. CDR3 DNA sequence: TGTGCCAGCAGCCCAGCGGGGGGGGCGCACCAGTACTTC.